Listed below are T cell receptor beta chains from one sample, sequenced in a study of identifying expanded T cells in peripheral blood. Only in-frame clones appear in the TCRdb table, and some are missing; sequencing was by immunoSEQ multiplex PCR. The top ten hold approximately 5.6% of the sample, which has about 84,000 clones, 75% to 90% seen once. The sample comprised blood. These receptors came from a person aged 18 to 69 in good health. Each CDR3 is given with its conserved first and last residue.

j_gene: TRBJ2-5
v_gene: TRBV7-8
CDR3aa: CASSLDRGRATQYF

j_gene: TRBJ2-2
v_gene: TRBV12-5
CDR3aa: CASGLVLIQKILTGELFF

j_gene: TRBJ1-1
v_gene: TRBV4-3
CDR3aa: CASSQDGASYTEAFF

j_gene: TRBJ2-5
v_gene: TRBV6-5
CDR3aa: CASRRTGRETQYF

j_gene: TRBJ2-1
v_gene: TRBV19
CDR3aa: CASSTTGGDEQFF

j_gene: TRBJ1-5
v_gene: TRBV19
CDR3aa: CASTIQGGSNQPQHF

j_gene: TRBJ1-5
v_gene: TRBV7-7
CDR3aa: CASSLVYQPQHF

j_gene: TRBJ2-4
v_gene: TRBV6-1
CDR3aa: CASRAGEGNIQYF

j_gene: TRBJ2-1
v_gene: TRBV5-1
CDR3aa: CASSNSLNNEQFF

j_gene: TRBJ1-2
v_gene: TRBV7-2
CDR3aa: CASSLGGWGGYTF

j_gene: TRBJ1-1
v_gene: TRBV7-9
CDR3aa: CASRGVMNTEAFF

j_gene: TRBJ1-1
v_gene: TRBV30
CDR3aa: CAWSKRRYAEAFF

j_gene: TRBJ2-1
v_gene: TRBV7-9
CDR3aa: CASSLVASGGAWFF

j_gene: TRBJ2-1
v_gene: TRBV6-5
CDR3aa: CASSYSHNNEQFF

j_gene: TRBJ2-7
v_gene: TRBV9
CDR3aa: CASSVDLGGAGAYEQYF

j_gene: TRBJ1-1
v_gene: TRBV18
CDR3aa: CASSPQYGAINTEAFF

j_gene: TRBJ1-4
v_gene: TRBV25-1
CDR3aa: CASSDPTVRNEKLFF

j_gene: TRBJ2-6
v_gene: TRBV4-3
CDR3aa: CASSQVSGSGANVLTF

j_gene: TRBJ2-5
v_gene: TRBV5-1
CDR3aa: CASSLDWGTGKETQYF

j_gene: TRBJ2-7
v_gene: TRBV6-6
CDR3aa: CASSPPGISYEQYF

j_gene: TRBJ1-4
v_gene: TRBV4-1
CDR3aa: CASSQGVALGEKLFF

j_gene: TRBJ2-2
v_gene: TRBV7-9
CDR3aa: CASSPIQRNTGELFF

j_gene: TRBJ1-2
v_gene: TRBV7-2
CDR3aa: CASSLTPTARGYTF

j_gene: TRBJ1-2
v_gene: TRBV9
CDR3aa: CASSAQGTNYGYTF

j_gene: TRBJ1-2
v_gene: TRBV7-9
CDR3aa: CASGLWVSQGRPANYGYTF

j_gene: TRBJ2-2
v_gene: TRBV19
CDR3aa: CATRTGRTGELFF

j_gene: TRBJ1-1
v_gene: TRBV5-1
CDR3aa: CASGREGTEAFF

j_gene: TRBJ1-2
v_gene: TRBV14
CDR3aa: CASSPAGGANYGYTF

j_gene: TRBJ1-4
v_gene: TRBV12-5
CDR3aa: CASGRRDRGLTNEKLFF

j_gene: TRBJ2-7
v_gene: TRBV7-2
CDR3aa: CASSLSPGYSAHEQYF

j_gene: TRBJ1-2
v_gene: TRBV5-6
CDR3aa: CASSLEQIRWSGYTF

j_gene: TRBJ1-2
v_gene: TRBV7-2
CDR3aa: CASALDRTYGYTF

j_gene: TRBJ1-1
v_gene: TRBV5-6
CDR3aa: CASTLRYRGTEAFF

j_gene: TRBJ2-7
v_gene: TRBV4-3
CDR3aa: CASSQVRTASYEQYF

j_gene: TRBJ2-5
v_gene: TRBV30
CDR3aa: CAWSPGTVAETQYF

j_gene: TRBJ1-2
v_gene: TRBV18
CDR3aa: CASSPEGLGANYGYTF

j_gene: TRBJ1-3
v_gene: TRBV7-2
CDR3aa: CASSLAMGNTIYF

j_gene: TRBJ1-2
v_gene: TRBV2
CDR3aa: CASSEARIRGYTF

j_gene: TRBJ2-7
v_gene: TRBV7-8
CDR3aa: CASRPGTVRGEQYF

j_gene: TRBJ1-1
v_gene: TRBV30
CDR3aa: CAWSVEQGLEAFF

j_gene: TRBJ2-7
v_gene: TRBV5-6
CDR3aa: CASSLPYPYEQYF

j_gene: TRBJ2-7
v_gene: TRBV7-2
CDR3aa: CASSGSSGGGYEQYF